This TCR beta chain was observed in a study of blood T cells in healthy people across ages. A few counts support this clonotype. CDR1 is SGHRS and CDR2 is YFSETQ in the germline V gene. CDR3 length equals 14 residues. V lost 4 bases, J lost 8 bases, and 16 bases lay in between. A second about 7 to 11 cycle PCR used barcoded and J-beta primers. TCRdb ran MiXCR on the 5' RACE reads and lists one entry per CDR3 protein. The sample has some 710,000 distinct CDR3 sequences, about 24% seen once. Sequencing input: blood. The chain recombines TRBV5-1 with TRBJ2-1; D might be TRBD2 (5 bases). The TCR sequence derives from a man aged 65 to 85 in good health. CDR3 protein: CASSLSSTSDEQFF. The CDR3 nucleotides read TGCGCCAGCAGCCTGTCTTCCACTAGTGATGAGCAGTTCTTC. The variable domain in full, completed from reference TRBV5-1 and TRBJ2-1, reads KAGVTQTPRYLIKTRGQQVTLSCSPISGHRSVSWYQQTPGQGLQFLFEYFSETQRNKGNFPGRFSGRQFSNSRSEMNVSTLELGDSALYLCASSLSSTSDEQFFGPGTRLTVL.